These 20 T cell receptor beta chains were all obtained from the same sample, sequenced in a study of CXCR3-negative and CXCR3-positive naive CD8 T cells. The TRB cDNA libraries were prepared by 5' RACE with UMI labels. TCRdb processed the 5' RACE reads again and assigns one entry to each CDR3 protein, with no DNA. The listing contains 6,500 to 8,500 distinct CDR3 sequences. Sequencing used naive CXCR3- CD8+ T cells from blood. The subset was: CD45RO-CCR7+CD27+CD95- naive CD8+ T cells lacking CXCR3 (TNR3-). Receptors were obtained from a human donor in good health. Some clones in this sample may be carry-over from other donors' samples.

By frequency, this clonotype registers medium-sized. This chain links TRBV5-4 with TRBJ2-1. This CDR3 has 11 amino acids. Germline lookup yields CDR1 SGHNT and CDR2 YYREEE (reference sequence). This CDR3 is CASSLEFEQFF.

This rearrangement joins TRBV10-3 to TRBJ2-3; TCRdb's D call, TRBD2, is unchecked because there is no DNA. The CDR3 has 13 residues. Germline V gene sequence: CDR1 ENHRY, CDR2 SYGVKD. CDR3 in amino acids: CAISEMGQDTQYF.

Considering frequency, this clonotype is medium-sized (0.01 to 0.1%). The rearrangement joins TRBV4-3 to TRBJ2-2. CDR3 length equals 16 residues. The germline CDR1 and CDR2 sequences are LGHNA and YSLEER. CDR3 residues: CASSSDSGWNTGELFF.

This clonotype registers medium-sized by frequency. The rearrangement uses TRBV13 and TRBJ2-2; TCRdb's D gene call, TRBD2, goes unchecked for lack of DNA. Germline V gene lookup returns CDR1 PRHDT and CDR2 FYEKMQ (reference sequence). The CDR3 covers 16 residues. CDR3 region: CASSVAGTANTGELFF.

CDR3 in amino acids: CASSPTVPGELFF. The V and J genes are TRBV6-6 and TRBJ2-2. This CDR3 spans 13 amino acids. Germline V lookup: CDR1 MNHNY, CDR2 SVGAGI (reference sequence).

CDR3 protein: CASREFNTEAFF. V is TRBV11-1 and J is TRBJ1-1. Looked up from germline, CDR1 is SGHAT and CDR2 is FQDESV (reference sequence). This CDR3 contains 12 residues.

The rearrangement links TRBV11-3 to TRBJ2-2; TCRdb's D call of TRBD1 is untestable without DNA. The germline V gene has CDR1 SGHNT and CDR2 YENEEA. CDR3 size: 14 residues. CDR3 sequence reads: CASRDRETAGELFF.

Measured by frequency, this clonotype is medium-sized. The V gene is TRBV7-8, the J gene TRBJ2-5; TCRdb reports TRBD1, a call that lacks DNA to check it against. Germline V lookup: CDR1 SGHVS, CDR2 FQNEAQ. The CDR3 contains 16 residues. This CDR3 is CASSVTGGALAETQYF.

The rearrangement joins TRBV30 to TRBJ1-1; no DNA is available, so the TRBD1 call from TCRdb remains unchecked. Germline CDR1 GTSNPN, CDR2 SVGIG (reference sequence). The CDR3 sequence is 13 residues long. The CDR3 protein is CAWSDGTNTEAFF.

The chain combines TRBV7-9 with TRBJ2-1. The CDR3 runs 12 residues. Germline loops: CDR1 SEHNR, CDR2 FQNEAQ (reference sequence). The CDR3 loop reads CASSSLGYEQFF.

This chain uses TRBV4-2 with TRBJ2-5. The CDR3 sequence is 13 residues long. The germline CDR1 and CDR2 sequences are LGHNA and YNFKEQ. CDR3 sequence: CASSQDREETQYF.

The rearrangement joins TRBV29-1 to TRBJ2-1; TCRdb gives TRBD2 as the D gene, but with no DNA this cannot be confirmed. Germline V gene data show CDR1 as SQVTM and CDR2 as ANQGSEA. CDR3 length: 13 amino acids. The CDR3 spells CSVLAAGNPEQFF.

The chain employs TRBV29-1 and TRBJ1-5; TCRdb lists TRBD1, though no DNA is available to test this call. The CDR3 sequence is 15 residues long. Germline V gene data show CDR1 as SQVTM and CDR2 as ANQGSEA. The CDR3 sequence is CSVSSGDTSNQPQHF.

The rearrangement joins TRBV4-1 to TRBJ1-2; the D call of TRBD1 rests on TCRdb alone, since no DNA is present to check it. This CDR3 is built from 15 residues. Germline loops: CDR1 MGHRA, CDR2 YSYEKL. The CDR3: CASSQVLSGNYGYTF.

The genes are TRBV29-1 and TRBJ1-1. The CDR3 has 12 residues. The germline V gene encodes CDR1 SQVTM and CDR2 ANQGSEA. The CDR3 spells CSVEDLDTEAFF.

The CDR3 reads CASSPTGRDQPQHF. This chain links TRBV7-9 with TRBJ1-5; TCRdb's assignment of TRBD1 cannot be checked, as there is no DNA. The CDR3 length is 14 residues. Per the germline V gene, CDR1 is SEHNR and CDR2 is FQNEAQ (reference sequence).

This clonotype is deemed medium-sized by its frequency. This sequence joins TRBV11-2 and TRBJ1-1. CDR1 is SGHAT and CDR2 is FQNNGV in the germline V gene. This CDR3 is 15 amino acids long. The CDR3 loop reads CASSLDQGQYTEAFF.

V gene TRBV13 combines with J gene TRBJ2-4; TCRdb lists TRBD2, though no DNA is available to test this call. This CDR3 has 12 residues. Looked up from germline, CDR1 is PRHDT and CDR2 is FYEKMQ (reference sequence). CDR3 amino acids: CASSEGTSIQYF.

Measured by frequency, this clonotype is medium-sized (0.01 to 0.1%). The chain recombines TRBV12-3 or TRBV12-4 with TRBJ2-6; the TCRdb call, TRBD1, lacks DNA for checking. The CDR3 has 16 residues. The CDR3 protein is CASSLVGQAGANVLTF.

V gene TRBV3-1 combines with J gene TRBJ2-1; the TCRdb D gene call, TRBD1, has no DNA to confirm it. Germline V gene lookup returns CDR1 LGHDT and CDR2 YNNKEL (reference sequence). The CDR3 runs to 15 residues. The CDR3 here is CASSSAAGGNNEQFF.